This T cell receptor beta chain stems from a study of blood T cells in healthy people across ages. Study-wide points: Considered underestimates were the diversity estimates obtained from one million T cells.

The use of a sample-barcoded 5' primer and a J-beta primer mix characterized a second PCR of about 6 to 11 cycles. Through a template-switch adaptor with 12 random nucleotides, each cDNA molecule received a tag. A single record per CDR3 protein comes from TCRdb applying MiXCR to the 5' RACE reads. The table includes about 1.4 million distinct CDR3 sequences, roughly 64% detected once. The CDR3 sequence is 13 residues long. From germline, CDR1 is WSHSY and CDR2 SAAADI. V was shortened by 10 bases and J by 5 bases, with 12 bases between the two germline ends. As to this clonotype: Its antigen is currently unknown.

The chain links TRBV10-2 to TRBJ1-6; weak D call: TRBD1 (5 bases). Sequencing used blood. This receptor was obtained from a man aged 18 to 30 in good health. CDR3 nucleotides: TGCGCCACCCAGACAGCAAATAATTCACCCCTCCACTTT. Translation: CATQTANNSPLHF.